This note documents a single TCR beta chain sequence. Original handling: The assay estimated nucleated cells by amplifying reference gene primers. Assay: immunoSEQ multiplex PCR; the TCRdb copy retains only in-frame clones and omits some. The D gene and trimming were derived from the DNA, and the V and J assignments and clone size from that table. Altogether 150,000 to 200,000 clones are present, approximately 86% being singletons, with the ten largest covering roughly 8%. CDR3 size: 14 residues. Trimming took off 6 bases at V and 3 bases at J, with 15 bases between the two ends. This sample was taken from a study of blood T cell repertoires in COVID-19. Study-level information: T cells, B-cell-depleted T cells, or PBMCs provided the cDNA or gDNA that served as material.

V gene TRBV23-1 combines with J gene TRBJ2-7, with D maybe TRBD2 (5 bases). TRBV23-1 is noted as an ORF with a role that remains uncertain. This receptor was identified in a man in his 60s with acute or convalescent COVID-19. The sequenced material came from peripheral blood. The CDR3 DNA is TGCGCCAGCAGCCCGCCAAAAGAGGGCTACGAGCAGTACTTC. It codes for CASSPPKEGYEQYF.